These T cell receptor beta chains were read from a single sample in a study of regulatory T cells in long-lasting Graves disease. TCRdb ran MiXCR on the multiplex PCR reads and lists one entry per CDR3 protein. This sample yields almost 450,000 distinct CDR3 sequences, of which about 16% are seen a single time; around 10% belongs to the top ten. The sample was also reused in another study, on T cells in Graves' hyperthyroidism and ophthalmopathy.

The specimen comprised peripheral blood mononuclear cells (PBMCs), sampled at new diagnosis, from a patient treated with antithyroid drugs. These receptors were taken from a young woman with Graves disease. CDR3s include the opening cysteine and the closing phenylalanine or tryptophan. The D gene is left open where the match is weak. Where a row states a size, it is once, few, many or the class of an expanded clone; other rows omit it.

d_gene,v_gene,j_gene,abundance,CDR3nt,CDR3aa
TRBD2,TRBV30,TRBJ2-3,many,TGTGCCTGGAGTTACCGACTAGCGGGAGCGGGTACGCAGTATTTT,CAWSYRLAGAGTQYF
TRBD1,TRBV28,TRBJ1-4,many,TGTGCCAGCAGTCAACAGGGGGGAAATGAAAAACTGTTTTTT,CASSQQGGNEKLFF
NA,TRBV12-3/TRBV12-4,TRBJ2-1,many,TGTGCCAGCAGTTTTTACGGATACAATGAGCAGTTCTTC,CASSFYGYNEQFF
NA,TRBV25-1,TRBJ2-7,NA,TGTGCCAGCAGTGAAGGTTTCACCAGCTACGAGCAGTACTTC,CASSEGFTSYEQYF
NA,TRBV20-1,TRBJ1-1,many,TGCAGTGCTAGAGGAGATGGGACCAACACTGAAGCTTTCTTT,CSARGDGTNTEAFF
NA,TRBV28,TRBJ1-1,few,TGTACCAGCAGCCCTGGGACTACCGCTGAAGCTTTCTTT,CTSSPGTTAEAFF
NA,TRBV7-9,TRBJ2-7,few,TGTGCCAGCAGCCCCCCGGCGAGGTGGGGGGTGCTTGGCGAGCAGTACTTC,CASSPPARWGVLGEQYF
TRBD1,TRBV7-2,TRBJ1-2,many,TGTGCCAGCAGCCCCCGGGACAGGGGCCATGGCTACACCTTC,CASSPRDRGHGYTF
NA,TRBV4-3,TRBJ1-4,NA,TGCGCCAGCAGCCAAGAATTTCGGCCAGGGCCCCAGAGGGCGGCTGAAAAACTGTTTTTT,CASSQEFRPGPQRAAEKLFF
NA,TRBV30,TRBJ1-2,many,TGTGCCTGGAGCGTAGGAGGGCCTCGCTACACCTTC,CAWSVGGPRYTF
TRBD1,TRBV29-1,TRBJ1-2,many,TGCAGCGTTGACCGGACAGGGATGGCTTCTGGCTACACCTTC,CSVDRTGMASGYTF
NA,TRBV29-1,TRBJ2-5,NA,TGCAGCGTCCAGGGTTACGAAGAGACCCAGTACTTC,CSVQGYEETQYF
NA,TRBV6-1,TRBJ2-3,few,TGTGCCAGCCAAGGGTTTCTTACAGCAGATACGCAGTATTTT,CASQGFLTADTQYF
NA,TRBV12-3/TRBV12-4,TRBJ1-5,many,TGTGCCAGCAGCTTGGTGGGAGGCAATCAGCCCCAGCATTTT,CASSLVGGNQPQHF